A selection of T cell receptor beta chains follows, all from one sample in a study of blood T cell repertoires in COVID-19. Assay used: immunoSEQ multiplex PCR; TCRdb lists only in-frame clones, some missing. The sample consists of 99,000 or so clones, around 80% of them appearing once. Sequencing was performed on peripheral blood. The receptors were gathered from a woman of 80 years or more with acute or convalescent COVID-19. Both conserved end residues are part of each CDR3. Each record gives: V gene, clone size, J gene, D gene, CDR3 protein, CDR3 DNA. The D gene is left open where the match is weak. Only some rows state a clone size, as once, few, many or a class for expanded clones.

TRBV30	NA	TRBJ1-2	NA	CAWGREGNYGYTF	TGTGCCTGGGGCCGAGAGGGTAACTATGGCTACACCTTC
TRBV7-9	NA	TRBJ1-1	TRBD1	CASSRRTGEGTEAFF	TGTGCCAGCAGCCGCCGGACAGGGGAAGGTACTGAAGCTTTCTTT
TRBV29-1	NA	TRBJ2-3	TRBD1	CSVRQGALTDTQYF	TGCAGCGTGCGACAGGGGGCTTTGACAGATACGCAGTATTTT
TRBV11-2	NA	TRBJ2-2	TRBD1	CASSALGQGITGELFF	TGTGCCAGCAGCGCCTTGGGACAGGGAATCACCGGGGAGCTGTTTTTT
TRBV24-1	NA	TRBJ2-7	TRBD1	CATSDSRGREQYF	TGTGCCACCAGTGATTCGAGGGGGCGCGAGCAGTACTTC
TRBV24-1	NA	TRBJ1-2	NA	CATSDQRDNYNYGYTF	TGTGCCACCAGTGACCAGAGGGACAACTATAACTATGGCTACACCTTC
TRBV11-2	NA	TRBJ1-1	TRBD1	CASSLGTGGAGDTEAFF	TGTGCCAGCAGCTTAGGAACAGGGGGCGCCGGGGACACTGAAGCTTTCTTT
TRBV11-3	NA	TRBJ1-1	TRBD1	CASSLRRDRGNTEAFF	TGTGCCAGCAGCTTAAGGAGGGACAGAGGGAACACTGAAGCTTTCTTT
TRBV7-2	NA	TRBJ2-3	TRBD1	CASSSTGADTQYF	TGTGCCAGCAGCTCCACAGGGGCAGATACGCAGTATTTT
TRBV5-4	NA	TRBJ1-2	TRBD1	CASSLWDRGNYGYTF	TGTGCCAGCAGCTTGTGGGACAGGGGAAACTATGGCTACACCTTC
TRBV14	once	TRBJ1-5	NA	CASSGGTVYSNQPQHF	TGTGCCAGCAGCGGAGGAACAGTTTATAGCAATCAGCCCCAGCATTTT
TRBV27	NA	TRBJ1-1	TRBD1	CASSYRGPATEAFF	TGTGCCAGCAGCTACAGGGGGCCTGCCACTGAAGCTTTCTTT
TRBV24-1	NA	TRBJ2-1	TRBD2	CATSDLSGTHSYNEQFF	TGTGCCACCAGTGACCTTAGCGGGACCCACTCCTACAATGAGCAGTTCTTC
TRBV3-1/TRBV3-2	NA	TRBJ2-1	TRBD2	CASSLGTSGVNEQFF	TGTGCCAGCAGCCTCGGGACTAGCGGGGTAAATGAGCAGTTCTTC
TRBV5-1	NA	TRBJ1-1	NA	CASSLGLLNTEAFF	TGCGCCAGCAGCTTGGGACTGCTGAACACTGAAGCTTTCTTT
TRBV6-5	few	TRBJ2-7	TRBD1	CASSAGQGSYEQYF	TGTGCCAGCAGCGCGGGACAGGGGAGCTACGAGCAGTACTTC
TRBV6-5	NA	TRBJ2-1	TRBD2	CAASTSGSNNEQFF	TGTGCCGCCTCGACTAGCGGATCTAACAATGAGCAGTTCTTC
TRBV7-9	NA	TRBJ1-1	TRBD1	CASSLRPAGGGYTEAFF	TGTGCCAGCAGCTTACGCCCCGCAGGGGGCGGTTACACTGAAGCTTTCTTT
TRBV6-5	NA	TRBJ1-2	TRBD1	CASSYPGTVGYTF	TGTGCCAGCAGTTACCCCGGGACAGTTGGCTACACCTTC
TRBV5-1	once	TRBJ2-2	NA	CASSLDGQGNGELFF	TGCGCCAGCAGCTTGGACGGTCAGGGGAACGGGGAGCTGTTTTTT
TRBV14	NA	TRBJ2-3	NA	CASSQRVAASTDTQYF	TGTGCCAGCAGCCAAAGGGTAGCGGCTAGCACAGATACGCAGTATTTT
TRBV19	NA	TRBJ2-1	TRBD1	CASSIGGQGNNEQFF	TGTGCCAGTAGTATTGGGGGACAGGGAAACAATGAGCAGTTCTTC
TRBV7-9	once	TRBJ2-7	NA	CASSLAVEDPWKQYF	TGTGCCAGCAGCTTAGCGGTGGAGGACCCATGGAAGCAGTACTTC
TRBV28	NA	TRBJ1-1	TRBD1	CASVGQGPSEAFF	TGTGCCAGCGTTGGACAGGGCCCATCCGAAGCTTTCTTT
TRBV18	NA	TRBJ1-1	NA	CASSPSRSTEAFF	TGTGCCAGCTCACCTTCTAGATCCACTGAAGCTTTCTTT
TRBV29-1	NA	TRBJ2-1	TRBD2	CSVGLAGGTEQFF	TGCAGCGTGGGACTAGCGGGAGGTACTGAGCAGTTCTTC
TRBV14	NA	TRBJ1-1	NA	CASSFARGTEAFF	TGTGCCAGCAGCTTCGCGAGGGGGACTGAAGCTTTCTTT
TRBV5-4	NA	TRBJ1-2	NA	CASSLNRRDYGYTF	TGTGCCAGCAGCTTGAACAGGAGGGACTATGGCTACACCTTC
TRBV10-3	NA	TRBJ2-3	TRBD1	CAISRQGPIPDTQYF	TGTGCCATCAGCAGACAGGGGCCAATCCCAGATACGCAGTATTTT
TRBV6-1	NA	TRBJ1-5	NA	CASSELSPAGNQPQHF	TGTGCCAGCAGTGAATTGTCCCCGGCGGGCAATCAGCCCCAGCATTTT
TRBV11-2	NA	TRBJ2-5	NA	CASSLEGRRETQYF	TGTGCCAGCAGCTTAGAAGGGAGAAGAGAGACCCAGTACTTC
TRBV7-9	NA	TRBJ1-5	NA	CASSLETDQPQHF	TGTGCCAGCAGCTTAGAGACAGACCAGCCCCAGCATTTT
TRBV19	NA	TRBJ2-1	TRBD2	CASSSRTSGIYNEQFF	TGTGCCAGTAGTTCCAGGACTAGCGGGATTTACAATGAGCAGTTCTTC
TRBV9	NA	TRBJ1-1	NA	CASSTSPYTEAFF	TGTGCCAGCAGCACGAGCCCTTATACTGAAGCTTTCTTT
TRBV9	NA	TRBJ2-5	NA	CASSSRSETQYF	TGTGCCAGCAGCTCCCGGTCGGAGACCCAGTACTTC
TRBV6-5	NA	TRBJ2-2	NA	CASSHRVTGELFF	TGTGCCAGCAGCCACAGGGTTACCGGGGAGCTGTTTTTT
TRBV10-3	NA	TRBJ2-4	TRBD2	CAISASGSENIQYF	TGTGCCATCAGTGCTAGCGGGAGTGAAAACATTCAGTACTTC
TRBV3-1/TRBV3-2	NA	TRBJ2-7	NA	CASSHGTAGSYEQYF	TGTGCCAGCAGCCATGGGACTGCCGGCTCCTACGAGCAGTACTTC
TRBV10-1	few	TRBJ2-1	TRBD1	CASSAGGNNEQFF	TGCGCCAGCAGTGCAGGGGGTAACAATGAGCAGTTCTTC
TRBV29-1	NA	TRBJ2-2	NA	CSVELRGSGELFF	TGCAGCGTTGAACTAAGGGGGTCCGGGGAGCTGTTTTTT
TRBV15	NA	TRBJ2-7	TRBD2	CATSRGRSSGSLEQYF	TGTGCCACCAGCAGGGGGAGGTCGAGCGGGAGTCTCGAGCAGTACTTC